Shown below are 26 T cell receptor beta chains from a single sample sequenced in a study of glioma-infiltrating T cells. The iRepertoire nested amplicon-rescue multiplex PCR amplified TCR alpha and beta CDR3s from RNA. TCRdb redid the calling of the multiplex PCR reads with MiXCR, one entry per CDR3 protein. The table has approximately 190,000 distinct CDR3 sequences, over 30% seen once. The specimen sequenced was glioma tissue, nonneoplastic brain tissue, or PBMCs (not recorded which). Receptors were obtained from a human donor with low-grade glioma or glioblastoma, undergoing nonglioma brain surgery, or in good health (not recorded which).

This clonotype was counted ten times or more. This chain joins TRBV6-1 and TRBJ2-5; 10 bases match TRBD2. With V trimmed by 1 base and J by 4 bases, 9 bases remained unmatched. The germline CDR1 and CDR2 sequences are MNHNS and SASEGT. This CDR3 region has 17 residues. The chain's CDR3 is CASSEVIASGGGETQYF. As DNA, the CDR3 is TGTGCCAGCAGTGAAGTCATCGCTAGCGGGGGAGGAGAGACCCAGTACTTC.

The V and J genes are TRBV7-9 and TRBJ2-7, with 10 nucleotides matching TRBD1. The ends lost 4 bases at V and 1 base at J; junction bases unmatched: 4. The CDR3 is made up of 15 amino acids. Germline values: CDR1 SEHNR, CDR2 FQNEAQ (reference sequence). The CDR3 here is CASSSSGQGSYEQYF. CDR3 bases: TGTGCCAGCAGCTCGTCGGGACAGGGGTCCTACGAGCAGTACTTC. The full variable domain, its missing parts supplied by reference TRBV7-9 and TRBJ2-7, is DTGVSQNPRHKITKRGQNVTFRCDPISEHNRLYWYRQTLGQGPEFLTYFQNEAQLEKSRLLSDRFSAERPKGSFSTLEIQRTEQGDSAMYLCASSSSGQGSYEQYFGPGTRLTVT.

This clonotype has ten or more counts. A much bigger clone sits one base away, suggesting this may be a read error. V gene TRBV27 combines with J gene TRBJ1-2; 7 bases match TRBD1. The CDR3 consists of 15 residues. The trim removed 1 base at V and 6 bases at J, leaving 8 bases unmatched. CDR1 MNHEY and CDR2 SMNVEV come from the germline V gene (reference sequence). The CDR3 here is CASSLWGRGRNGYTF. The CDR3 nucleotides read TGTGCCAGCAGTTTATGGGGTAGGGGGCGGAATGGCTACACCTTC.

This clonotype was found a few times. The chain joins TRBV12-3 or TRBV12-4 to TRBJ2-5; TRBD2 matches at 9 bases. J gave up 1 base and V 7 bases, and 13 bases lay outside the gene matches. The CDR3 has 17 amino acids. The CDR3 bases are TGTGCCAGCACTCCCAATAGCGGGAGAGGGGGCCAAGAGACCCAGTACTTC. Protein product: CASTPNSGRGGQETQYF.

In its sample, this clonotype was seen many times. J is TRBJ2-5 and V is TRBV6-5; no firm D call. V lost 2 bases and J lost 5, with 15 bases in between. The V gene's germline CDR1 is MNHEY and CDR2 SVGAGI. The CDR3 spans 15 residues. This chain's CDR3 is CASSYGRTTQETQYF. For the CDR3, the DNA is TGTGCCAGCAGTTACGGGCGAACCACCCAGGAGACCCAGTACTTC.

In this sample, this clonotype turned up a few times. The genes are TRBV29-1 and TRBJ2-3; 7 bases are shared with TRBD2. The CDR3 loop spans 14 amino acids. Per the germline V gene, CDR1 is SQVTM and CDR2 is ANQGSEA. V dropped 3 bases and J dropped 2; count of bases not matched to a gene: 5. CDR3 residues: CSVDEREATDTQYF. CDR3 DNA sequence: TGCAGCGTTGATGAACGGGAGGCCACAGATACGCAGTATTTT.

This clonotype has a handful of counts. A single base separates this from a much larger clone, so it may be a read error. CDR3 DNA sequence: TGTGCCAGCAGTTTAGTGAAAGGGAGCTCCTATAATTCACCCCTCCACTTT. It yields the protein CASSLVKGSSYNSPLHF. The chain has TRBV28 and TRBJ1-6; D gene uncertain. The germline V and J ends were trimmed by 2 bases and 0 bases, with 11 bases remaining between them. There are 17 residues in the CDR3. Germline V gene lookup returns CDR1 MDHEN and CDR2 SYDVKM. Drawing the rest from reference TRBV28 and TRBJ1-6, the complete variable domain is DVKVTQSSRYLVKRTGEKVFLECVQDMDHENMFWYRQDPGLGLRLIYFSYDVKMKEKGDIPEGYSVSREKKERFSLILESASTNQTSMYLCASSLVKGSSYNSPLHFGNGTRLTVT.

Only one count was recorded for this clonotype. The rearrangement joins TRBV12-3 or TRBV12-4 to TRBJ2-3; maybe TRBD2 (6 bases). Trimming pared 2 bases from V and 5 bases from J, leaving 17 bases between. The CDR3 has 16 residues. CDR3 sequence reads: CASSLWLRESVDTQYF. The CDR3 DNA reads TGTGCCAGCAGTTTATGGCTTCGGGAGTCTGTAGATACGCAGTATTTT.

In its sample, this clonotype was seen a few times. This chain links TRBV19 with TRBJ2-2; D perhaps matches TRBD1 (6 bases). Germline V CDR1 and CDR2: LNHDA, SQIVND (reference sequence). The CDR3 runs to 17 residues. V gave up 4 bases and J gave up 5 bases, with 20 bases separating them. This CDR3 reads CASSRGYREISTGELFF. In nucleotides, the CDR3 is TGTGCCAGTAGTAGAGGCTACAGGGAAATTAGTACCGGGGAGCTGTTTTTT.

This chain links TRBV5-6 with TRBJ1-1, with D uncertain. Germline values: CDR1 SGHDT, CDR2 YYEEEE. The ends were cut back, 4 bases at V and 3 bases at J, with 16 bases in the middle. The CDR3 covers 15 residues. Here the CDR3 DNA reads TGTGCCAGCAGCCTCCCGGCCTGGCGGGACACTGAAGCTTTCTTT. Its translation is CASSLPAWRDTEAFF. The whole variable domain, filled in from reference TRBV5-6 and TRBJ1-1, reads DAGVTQSPTHLIKTRGQQVTLRCSPKSGHDTVSWYQQALGQGPQFIFQYYEEEERQRGNFPDRFSGHQFPNYSSELNVNALLLGDSALYLCASSLPAWRDTEAFFGQGTRLTVV.

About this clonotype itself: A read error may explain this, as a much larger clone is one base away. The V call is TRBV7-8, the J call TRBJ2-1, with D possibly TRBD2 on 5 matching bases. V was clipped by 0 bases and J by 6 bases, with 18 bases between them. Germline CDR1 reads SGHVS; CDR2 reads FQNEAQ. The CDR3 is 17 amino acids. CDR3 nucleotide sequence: TGTGCCAGCAGCTTAGCGCGGGTGGCGACAAAATGCAATGAGCAGTTCTTC. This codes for CASSLARVATKCNEQFF.

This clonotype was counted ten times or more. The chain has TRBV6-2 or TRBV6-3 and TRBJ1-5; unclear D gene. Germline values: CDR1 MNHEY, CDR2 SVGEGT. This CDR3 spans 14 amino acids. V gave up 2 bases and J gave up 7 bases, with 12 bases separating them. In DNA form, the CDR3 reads TGTGCCAGCAGTTACCCCTCCGGTTGGCAGCCCCAGCATTTT. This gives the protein CASSYPSGWQPQHF.

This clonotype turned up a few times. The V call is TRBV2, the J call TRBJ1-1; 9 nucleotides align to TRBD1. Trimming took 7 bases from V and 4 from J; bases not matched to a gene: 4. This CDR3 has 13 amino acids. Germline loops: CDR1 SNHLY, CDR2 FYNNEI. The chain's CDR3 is CASTGQGRTEAFF. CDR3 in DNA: TGTGCCAGCACAGGACAGGGGCGCACTGAAGCTTTCTTT.

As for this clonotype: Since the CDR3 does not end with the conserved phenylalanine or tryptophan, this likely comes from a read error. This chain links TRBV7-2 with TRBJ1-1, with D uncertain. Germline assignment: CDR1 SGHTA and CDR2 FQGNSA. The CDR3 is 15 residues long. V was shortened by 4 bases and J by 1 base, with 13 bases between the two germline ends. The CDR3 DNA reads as TGTGCCAGCAGCTCTACCTGGGTTCCGAACACTGAAGCTTTCGTT. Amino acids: CASSSTWVPNTEAFV.

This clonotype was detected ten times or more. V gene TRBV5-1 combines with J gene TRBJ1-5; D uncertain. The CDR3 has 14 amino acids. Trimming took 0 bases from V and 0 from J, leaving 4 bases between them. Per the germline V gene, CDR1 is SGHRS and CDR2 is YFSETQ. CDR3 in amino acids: CASSLDASNQPQHF. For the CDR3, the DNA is TGCGCCAGCAGCTTGGATGCTAGCAATCAGCCCCAGCATTTT. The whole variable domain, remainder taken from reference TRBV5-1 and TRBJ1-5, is KAGVTQTPRYLIKTRGQQVTLSCSPISGHRSVSWYQQTPGQGLQFLFEYFSETQRNKGNFPGRFSGRQFSNSRSEMNVSTLELGDSALYLCASSLDASNQPQHFGDGTRLSIL.

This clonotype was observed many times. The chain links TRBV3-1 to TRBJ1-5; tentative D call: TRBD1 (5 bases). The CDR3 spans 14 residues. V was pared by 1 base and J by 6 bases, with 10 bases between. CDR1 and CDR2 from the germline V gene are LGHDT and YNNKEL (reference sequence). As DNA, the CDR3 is TGTGCCAGCAGCCAAGGAGTCAGGGCTCAGCCCCAGCATTTT. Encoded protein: CASSQGVRAQPQHF.

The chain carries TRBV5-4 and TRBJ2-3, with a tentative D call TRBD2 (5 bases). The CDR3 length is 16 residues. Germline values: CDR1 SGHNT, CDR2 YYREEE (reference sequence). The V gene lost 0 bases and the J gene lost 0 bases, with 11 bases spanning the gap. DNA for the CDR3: TGTGCCAGCAGCTTGGGCTCGAGGGTCAGCACAGATACGCAGTATTTT. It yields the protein CASSLGSRVSTDTQYF.

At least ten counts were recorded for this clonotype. The CDR3 nucleotides are TGTGCCAGAAGGGAGACTGGAAACACCATATATTTT. Translated, it gives CARRETGNTIYF. The chain links TRBV2 to TRBJ1-3, with D unclear. Per germline, CDR1 SNHLY and CDR2 FYNNEI. The CDR3 runs 12 residues. Trimming cost V 9 bases and J 2 bases, with 8 bases left between them.

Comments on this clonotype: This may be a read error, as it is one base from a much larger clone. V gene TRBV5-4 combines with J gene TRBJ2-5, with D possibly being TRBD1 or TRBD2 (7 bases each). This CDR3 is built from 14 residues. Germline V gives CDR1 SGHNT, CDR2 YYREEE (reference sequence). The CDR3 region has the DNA TGTGCCAGCAGCAGACAGGGAGGGGTAGAGACCAAGTACTTC. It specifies CASSRQGGVETKYF.

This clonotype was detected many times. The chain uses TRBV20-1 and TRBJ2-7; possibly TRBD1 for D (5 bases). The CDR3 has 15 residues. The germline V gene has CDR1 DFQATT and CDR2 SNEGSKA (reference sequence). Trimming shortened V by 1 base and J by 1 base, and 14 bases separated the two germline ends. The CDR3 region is CSARATGRDSYEQYF. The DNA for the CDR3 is TGCAGTGCTAGAGCTACAGGTCGAGATTCCTACGAGCAGTACTTC.

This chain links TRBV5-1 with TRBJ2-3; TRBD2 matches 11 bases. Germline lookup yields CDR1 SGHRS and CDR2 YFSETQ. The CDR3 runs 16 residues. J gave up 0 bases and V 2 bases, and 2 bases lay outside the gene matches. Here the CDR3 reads CASSFGLAGSTDTQYF. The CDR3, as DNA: TGCGCCAGCAGCTTTGGACTAGCGGGTAGCACAGATACGCAGTATTTT.

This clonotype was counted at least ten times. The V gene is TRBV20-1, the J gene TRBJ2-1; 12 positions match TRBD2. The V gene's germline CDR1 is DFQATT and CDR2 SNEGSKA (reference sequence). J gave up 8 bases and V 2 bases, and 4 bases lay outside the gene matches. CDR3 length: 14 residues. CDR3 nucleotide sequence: TGCAGTGCTAGACTAGCGGGAGGGTCGGATGAGCAGTTCTTC. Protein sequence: CSARLAGGSDEQFF.

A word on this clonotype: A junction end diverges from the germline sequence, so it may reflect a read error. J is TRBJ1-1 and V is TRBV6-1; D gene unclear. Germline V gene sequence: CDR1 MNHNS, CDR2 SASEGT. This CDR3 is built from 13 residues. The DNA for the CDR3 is TGCGCCAGCACTAGTCCGGATCGCGCTGAAGCTTTCTTT. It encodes CASTSPDRAEAFF.

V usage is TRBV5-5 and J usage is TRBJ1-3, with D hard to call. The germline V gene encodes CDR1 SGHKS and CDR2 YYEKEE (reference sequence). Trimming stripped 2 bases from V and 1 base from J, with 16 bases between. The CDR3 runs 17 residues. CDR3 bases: TGTGCCAGCAGCTTTAGTCTCTCCCCGTGGTCTGGAAACACCATATATTTT. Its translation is CASSFSLSPWSGNTIYF.

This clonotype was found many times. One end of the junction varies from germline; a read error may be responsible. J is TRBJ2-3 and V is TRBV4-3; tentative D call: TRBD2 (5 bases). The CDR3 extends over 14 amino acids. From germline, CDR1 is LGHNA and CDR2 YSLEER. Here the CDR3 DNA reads TGCGCCAGCAGCCAAGATGAGGGCACGGATACGCAGTATTTT. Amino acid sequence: CASSQDEGTDTQYF.

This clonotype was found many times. In DNA form, the CDR3 reads TGTGCCAGCAGTTTGGGCCCTCCCTGGGTGGATACGCAGTATTTT. As protein: CASSLGPPWVDTQYF. The chain combines TRBV6-2 or TRBV6-3 with TRBJ2-3; D gene unclear. The CDR3 has 15 amino acids. Germline lookup yields CDR1 MNHEY and CDR2 SVGEGT. The V end was cut by 4 bases, the J end by 6 bases, with 17 bases between.